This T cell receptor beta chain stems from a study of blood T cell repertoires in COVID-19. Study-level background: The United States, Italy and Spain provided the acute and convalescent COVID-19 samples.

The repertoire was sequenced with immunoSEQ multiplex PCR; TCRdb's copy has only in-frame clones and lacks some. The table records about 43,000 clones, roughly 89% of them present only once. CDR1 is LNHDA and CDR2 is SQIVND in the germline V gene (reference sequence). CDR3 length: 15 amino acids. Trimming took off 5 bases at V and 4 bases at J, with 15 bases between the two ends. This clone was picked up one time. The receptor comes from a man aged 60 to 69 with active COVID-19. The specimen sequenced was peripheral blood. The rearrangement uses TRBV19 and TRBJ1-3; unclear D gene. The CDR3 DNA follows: TGTGCCAGTAGTTTCTTGTTGAGTGCCGGAAACACCATATATTTT. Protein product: CASSFLLSAGNTIYF.